The rows below give T cell receptor beta chains drawn from one sample of a study of T cells expressing NK-cell markers. Reprocessing the 5' RACE reads, TCRdb reports a single entry for every CDR3 protein and omits DNA. The sample table includes hundreds of thousands of distinct CDR3 sequences. The specimen sequenced was blood T cells: a sorted CD56 or NKG2C T cell subset, CD4+ or CD8+ T cells, or bulk PBMC T cells (not recorded which). The receptors stem from a man younger than 35 in good health. Each CDR3 is given with its conserved first and last residue. Each record gives: J gene, V gene, CDR3 protein.

>TRBJ1-6|TRBV12-3/TRBV12-4
CASSSGRNNSPLHF
>TRBJ1-2|TRBV12-3/TRBV12-4
CASSLEGRGYGYTF
>TRBJ2-3|TRBV5-1
CASSLSGGSTDTQYF
>TRBJ2-5|TRBV20-1
CSALRLGRELGETQYF
>TRBJ2-1|TRBV28
CASRPGLPSNEQFF
>TRBJ2-7|TRBV28
CASSLAEFYEQYF
>TRBJ2-7|TRBV5-5
CASSSRDTFYEQYF
>TRBJ1-2|TRBV7-2
CASSLIRGRGSGGYTF
>TRBJ2-2|TRBV12-3/TRBV12-4
CASSLTSGRVRAGELFF
>TRBJ1-6|TRBV5-4
CASSQSPGTGNSPLHF
>TRBJ2-5|TRBV5-1
CASSLRTGGLETQYF
>TRBJ2-7|TRBV29-1
CSVASLRGSYEQYF
>TRBJ2-1|TRBV12-3/TRBV12-4
CASRDNREKQFF
>TRBJ2-7|TRBV7-8
CASSPGLGYSSYEQYF
>TRBJ1-2|TRBV28
CASSSQKSYGYTF
>TRBJ2-7|TRBV5-1
CASSWGVGEQYF
>TRBJ1-2|TRBV3-1
CASSQQGSGYTF
>TRBJ2-2|TRBV6-4
CASTRLTNYTGELFF
>TRBJ2-5|TRBV11-2
CASSPREGLAGTETQYF
>TRBJ2-1|TRBV6-4
CASSDPPYREQFF
>TRBJ1-4|TRBV7-3
CASSSALVSATNEKLFF
>TRBJ2-6|TRBV12-3/TRBV12-4
CASIYGVGGAGANVLTF
>TRBJ2-2|TRBV29-1
CSVSGSYTGELFF
>TRBJ2-1|TRBV24-1
CATSVGDAAGYNEQFF
>TRBJ1-2|TRBV10-1
CATGTGGAYGYTF
>TRBJ2-3|TRBV6-5
CASSQSVDSRTRTDTQYF
>TRBJ2-3|TRBV5-1
CASSLPGLPSTDTQYF
>TRBJ1-6|TRBV5-1
CASSLPGPDSPLHF
>TRBJ1-3|TRBV9
CASSVGQGGGSGNTIYF
>TRBJ2-4|TRBV20-1
CSAEGDAKNIQYF
>TRBJ2-1|TRBV12-3/TRBV12-4
CASSSTSAPTNEQFF
>TRBJ2-1|TRBV3-1
CASSPPGLADYNEQFF